The T cell receptor beta chain described here comes from a study of shared clonotypes between healthy human individuals. Genomic DNA (from each subset) was split evenly across several immunoSEQ plates. TCRdb's table, derived via immunoSEQ multiplex PCR, lists solely in-frame clones and lacks some. The table records under 850,000 clones, about 92% of them present only once. CD45RO negativity and positive selection for CCR7 defined naive CD8 cells, a population that excluded terminally differentiated effector memory CD45RA+ cells. V was shortened by 4 bases and J by 0 bases, with 10 bases between the two germline ends. This CDR3 is built from 14 residues. Germline loops: CDR1 MDHEN, CDR2 SYDVKM.

The TCR was taken from a man aged 25 to 40 in good health. This chain uses TRBV28 with TRBJ2-7; D ambiguous. Sequencing was done on a sample of naive CD8+ T cells sorted from blood. The CDR3 nucleotides are TGTGCCAGCAGTTCGTCACGAATCTCCTACGAGCAGTACTTC. As protein: CASSSSRISYEQYF.